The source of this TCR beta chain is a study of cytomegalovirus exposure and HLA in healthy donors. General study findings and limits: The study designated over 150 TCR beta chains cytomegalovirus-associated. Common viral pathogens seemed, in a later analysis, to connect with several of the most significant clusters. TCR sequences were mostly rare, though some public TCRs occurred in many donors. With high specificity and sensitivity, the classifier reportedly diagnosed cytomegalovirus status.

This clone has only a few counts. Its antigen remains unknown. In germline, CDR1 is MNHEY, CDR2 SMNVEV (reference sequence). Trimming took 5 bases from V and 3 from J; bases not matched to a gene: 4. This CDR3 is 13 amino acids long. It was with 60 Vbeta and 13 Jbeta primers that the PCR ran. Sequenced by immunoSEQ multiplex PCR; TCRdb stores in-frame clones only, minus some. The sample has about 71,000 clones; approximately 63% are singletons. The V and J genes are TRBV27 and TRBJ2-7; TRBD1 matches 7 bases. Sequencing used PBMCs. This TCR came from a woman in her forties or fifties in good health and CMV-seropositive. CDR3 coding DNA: TGTGCCAGCAGTCCGGGACAGATCTACGAGCAGTACTTC. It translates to CASSPGQIYEQYF.